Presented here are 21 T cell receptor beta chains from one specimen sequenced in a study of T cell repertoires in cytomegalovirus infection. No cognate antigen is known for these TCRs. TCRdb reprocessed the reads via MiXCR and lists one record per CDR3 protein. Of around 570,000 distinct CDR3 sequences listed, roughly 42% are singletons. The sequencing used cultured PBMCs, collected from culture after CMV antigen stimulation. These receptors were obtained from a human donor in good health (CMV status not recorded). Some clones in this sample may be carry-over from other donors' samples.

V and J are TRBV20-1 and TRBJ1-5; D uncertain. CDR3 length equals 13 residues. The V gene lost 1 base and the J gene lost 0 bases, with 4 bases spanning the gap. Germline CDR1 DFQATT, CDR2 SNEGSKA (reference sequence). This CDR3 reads CSARVTSNQPQHF. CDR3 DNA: TGCAGTGCTAGAGTCACTAGCAATCAGCCCCAGCATTTT.

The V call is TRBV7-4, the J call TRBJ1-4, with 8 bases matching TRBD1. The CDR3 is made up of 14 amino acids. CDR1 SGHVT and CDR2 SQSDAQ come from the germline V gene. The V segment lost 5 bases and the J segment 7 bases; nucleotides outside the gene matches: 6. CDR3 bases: TGTGCCAGCAGCGAGGACAGGGTGCGTGAAAAACTGTTTTTT. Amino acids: CASSEDRVREKLFF.

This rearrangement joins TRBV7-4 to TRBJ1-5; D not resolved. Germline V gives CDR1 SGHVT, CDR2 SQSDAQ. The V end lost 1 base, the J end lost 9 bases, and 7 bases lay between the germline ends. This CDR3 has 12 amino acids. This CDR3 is CASSLVGPPQHF. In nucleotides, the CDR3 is TGTGCCAGCAGCTTAGTAGGGCCGCCCCAGCATTTT. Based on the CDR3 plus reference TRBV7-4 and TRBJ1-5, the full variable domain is GAGVSQSPRYKVAKRGRDVALRCDSISGHVTLYWYRQTLGQGSEVLTYSQSDAQRDKSGRPSGRFSAERPERSVSTLKIQRTEQGDSAVYLCASSLVGPPQHFGDGTRLSIL.

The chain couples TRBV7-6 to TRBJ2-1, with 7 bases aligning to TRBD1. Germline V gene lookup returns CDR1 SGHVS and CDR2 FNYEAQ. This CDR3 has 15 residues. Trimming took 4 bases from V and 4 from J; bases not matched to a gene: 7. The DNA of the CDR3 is TGTGCCAGCAGCTGGGTCACAGGGGATTACAATGAGCAGTTCTTC. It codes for CASSWVTGDYNEQFF.

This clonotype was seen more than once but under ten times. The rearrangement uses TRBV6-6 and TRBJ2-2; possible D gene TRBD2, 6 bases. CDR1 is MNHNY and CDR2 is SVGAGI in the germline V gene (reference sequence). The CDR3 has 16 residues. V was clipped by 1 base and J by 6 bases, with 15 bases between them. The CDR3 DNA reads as TGTGCCAGCAGTTACTGGATCGGGACTTCCCCCGGGGAGCTGTTTTTT. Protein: CASSYWIGTSPGELFF.

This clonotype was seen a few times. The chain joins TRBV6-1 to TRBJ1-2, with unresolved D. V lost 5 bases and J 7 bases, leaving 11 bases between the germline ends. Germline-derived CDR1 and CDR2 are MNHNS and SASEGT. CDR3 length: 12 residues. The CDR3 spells CASSRGLGGYTF. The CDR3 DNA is TGTGCCAGCAGTCGTGGACTAGGTGGCTACACCTTC.

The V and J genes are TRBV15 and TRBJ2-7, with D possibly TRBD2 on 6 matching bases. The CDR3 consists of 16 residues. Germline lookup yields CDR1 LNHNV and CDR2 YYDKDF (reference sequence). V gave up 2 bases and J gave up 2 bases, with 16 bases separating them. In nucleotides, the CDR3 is TGTGCCACCAGCAGATTCGGGGGTCCCGATCCCTACGAGCAGTACTTC. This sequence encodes CATSRFGGPDPYEQYF.

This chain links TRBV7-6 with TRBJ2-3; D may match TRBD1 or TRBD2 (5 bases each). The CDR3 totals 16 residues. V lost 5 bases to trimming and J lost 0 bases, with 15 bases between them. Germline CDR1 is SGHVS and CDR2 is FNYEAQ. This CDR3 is CASSPTVGVSTDTQYF. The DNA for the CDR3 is TGTGCCAGCAGCCCCACAGTGGGGGTTAGCACAGATACGCAGTATTTT.

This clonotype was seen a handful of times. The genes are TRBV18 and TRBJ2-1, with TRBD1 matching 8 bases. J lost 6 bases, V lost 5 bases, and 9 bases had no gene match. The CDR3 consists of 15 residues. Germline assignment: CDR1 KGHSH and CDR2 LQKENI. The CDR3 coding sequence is TGTGCCAGCTCAGCCGGGACAGGAACCACCAATGAGCAGTTCTTC. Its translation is CASSAGTGTTNEQFF.

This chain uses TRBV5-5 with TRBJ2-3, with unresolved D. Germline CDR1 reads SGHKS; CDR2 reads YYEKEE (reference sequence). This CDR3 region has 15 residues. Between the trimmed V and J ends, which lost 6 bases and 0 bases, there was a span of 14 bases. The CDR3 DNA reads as TGTGCCAGCAACCGCCTGGCCGGTAGCACAGATACGCAGTATTTT. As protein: CASNRLAGSTDTQYF.

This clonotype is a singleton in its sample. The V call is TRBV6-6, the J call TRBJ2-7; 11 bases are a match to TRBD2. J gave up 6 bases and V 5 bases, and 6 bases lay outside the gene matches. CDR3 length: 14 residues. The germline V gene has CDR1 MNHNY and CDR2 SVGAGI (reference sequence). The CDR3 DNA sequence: TGTGCCAGCAGTCCCGGGACTAGCGGCCCCGAGCAGTACTTC. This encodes CASSPGTSGPEQYF.

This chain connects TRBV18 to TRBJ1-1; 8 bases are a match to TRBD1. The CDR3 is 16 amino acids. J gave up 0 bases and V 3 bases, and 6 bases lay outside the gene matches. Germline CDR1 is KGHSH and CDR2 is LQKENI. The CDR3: CASSPDRAELNTEAFF. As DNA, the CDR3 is TGTGCCAGCTCACCGGACAGGGCGGAATTGAACACTGAAGCTTTCTTT.

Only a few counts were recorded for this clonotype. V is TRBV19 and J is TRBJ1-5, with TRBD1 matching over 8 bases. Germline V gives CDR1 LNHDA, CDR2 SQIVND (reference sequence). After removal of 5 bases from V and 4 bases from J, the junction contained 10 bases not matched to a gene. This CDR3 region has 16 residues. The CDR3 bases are TGTGCCAGTAGTGAAACCGGGACAGGCTGGAATCAGCCCCAGCATTTT. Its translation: CASSETGTGWNQPQHF. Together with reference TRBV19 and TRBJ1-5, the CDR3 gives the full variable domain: DGGITQSPKYLFRKEGQNVTLSCEQNLNHDAMYWYRQDPGQGLRLIYYSQIVNDFQKGDIAEGYSVSREKKESFPLTVTSAQKNPTAFYLCASSETGTGWNQPQHFGDGTRLSIL.

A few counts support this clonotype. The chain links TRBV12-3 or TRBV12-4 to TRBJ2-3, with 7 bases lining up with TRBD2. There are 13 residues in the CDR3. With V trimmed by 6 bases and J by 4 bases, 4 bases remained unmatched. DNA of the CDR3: TGTGCCAGCAGGGTTGCGGGGGCAGATACGCAGTATTTT. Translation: CASRVAGADTQYF.

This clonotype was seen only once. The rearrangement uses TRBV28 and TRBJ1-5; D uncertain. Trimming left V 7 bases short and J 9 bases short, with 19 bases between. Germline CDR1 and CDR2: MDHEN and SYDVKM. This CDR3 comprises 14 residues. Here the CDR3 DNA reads TGTGCCAGCAAAGTACGGATCTCCTCGGGGCCCCAGCATTTT. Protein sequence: CASKVRISSGPQHF.

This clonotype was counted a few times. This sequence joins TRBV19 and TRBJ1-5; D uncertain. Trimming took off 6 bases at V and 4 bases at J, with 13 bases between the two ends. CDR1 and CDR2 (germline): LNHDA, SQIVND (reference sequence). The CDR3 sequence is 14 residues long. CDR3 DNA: TGTGCCAGTAGAAAAAGCAGCTTAAATCAGCCCCAGCATTTT. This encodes CASRKSSLNQPQHF.

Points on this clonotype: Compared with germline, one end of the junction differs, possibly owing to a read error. CDR3 coding DNA: TGTGCCAGCAGCTTAGGTCAGCCCCCTGGAAACACCATATATTTT. Protein product: CASSLGQPPGNTIYF. This chain connects TRBV5-3 to TRBJ1-3; unclear D gene. TRBV5-3 is designated an ORF whose function remains uncertain. CDR3 length: 15 amino acids.

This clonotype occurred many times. CDR3 region: CASSLGLPGDTGELFF. The CDR3 DNA sequence: TGTGCCAGCAGCTTAGGGCTCCCTGGTGACACCGGGGAGCTGTTTTTT. The chain has TRBV7-7 and TRBJ2-2; D is uncertain. Germline CDR1 SSHAT, CDR2 FNYEAQ (reference sequence). This CDR3 has 16 amino acids. V was shortened by 1 base and J by 3 bases, with 12 bases between the two germline ends. The variable domain in full, with the rest retrieved from reference TRBV7-7 and TRBJ2-2, is GAGVSQSPRYKVTKRGQDVTLRCDPISSHATLYWYQQALGQGPEFLTYFNYEAQPDKSGLPSDRFSAERPEGSISTLTIQRTEQRDSAMYRCASSLGLPGDTGELFFGEGSRLTVL.

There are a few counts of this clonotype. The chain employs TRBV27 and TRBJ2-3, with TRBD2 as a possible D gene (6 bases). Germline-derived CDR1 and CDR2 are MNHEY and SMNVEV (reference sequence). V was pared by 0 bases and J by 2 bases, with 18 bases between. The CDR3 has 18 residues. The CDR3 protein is CASSLSLGTSIPTDTQYF. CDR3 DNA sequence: TGTGCCAGCAGTTTATCCCTCGGGACTTCCATTCCCACAGATACGCAGTATTTT.

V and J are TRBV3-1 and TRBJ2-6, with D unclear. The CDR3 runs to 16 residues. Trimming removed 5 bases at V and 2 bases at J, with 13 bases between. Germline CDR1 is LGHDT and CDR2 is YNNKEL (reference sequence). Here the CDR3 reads CASSSGPATGANVLTF. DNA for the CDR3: TGTGCCAGCAGCTCAGGACCGGCAACTGGGGCCAACGTCCTGACTTTC.

The CDR3 here is CASNGRTDTQYF. The CDR3 nucleotides read TGTGCCAGCAATGGGAGGACAGATACGCAGTATTTT. The chain couples TRBV2 to TRBJ2-3, with a possible D match to TRBD2 (6 bases). Per the germline V gene, CDR1 is SNHLY and CDR2 is FYNNEI. The CDR3 spans 12 residues. V lost 7 bases to trimming and J lost 3 bases, with 8 bases between them.